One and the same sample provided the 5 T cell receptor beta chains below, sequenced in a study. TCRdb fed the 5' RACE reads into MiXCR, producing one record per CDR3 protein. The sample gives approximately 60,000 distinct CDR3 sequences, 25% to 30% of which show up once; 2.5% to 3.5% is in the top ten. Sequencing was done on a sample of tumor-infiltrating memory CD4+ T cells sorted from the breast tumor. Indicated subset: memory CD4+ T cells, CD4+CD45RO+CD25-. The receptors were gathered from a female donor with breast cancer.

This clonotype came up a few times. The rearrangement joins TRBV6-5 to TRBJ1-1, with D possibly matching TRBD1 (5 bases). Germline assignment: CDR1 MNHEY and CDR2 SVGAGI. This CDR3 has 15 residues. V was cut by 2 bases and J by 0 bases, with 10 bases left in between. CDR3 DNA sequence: TGTGCCAGCAGTTACAGGGGAGGGGTGAACACTGAAGCTTTCTTT. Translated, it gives CASSYRGGVNTEAFF.

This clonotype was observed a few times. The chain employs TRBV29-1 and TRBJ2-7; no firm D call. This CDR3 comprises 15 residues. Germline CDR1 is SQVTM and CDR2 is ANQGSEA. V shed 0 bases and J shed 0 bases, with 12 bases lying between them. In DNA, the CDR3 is TGCAGCGTTGAAGATCCAACCAAAAGCTCCTACGAGCAGTACTTC. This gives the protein CSVEDPTKSSYEQYF.

The CDR3 loop is CASSRTFGEETQYF. The DNA of the CDR3 is TGCGCCAGCAGCCGGACGTTCGGGGAAGAGACCCAGTACTTC. V usage is TRBV5-1 and J usage is TRBJ2-5, with a possible D match to TRBD2 (5 bases). The V gene lost 4 bases and the J gene lost 3 bases, with 13 bases spanning the gap. Per germline, CDR1 SGHRS and CDR2 YFSETQ. This CDR3 is built from 14 residues.

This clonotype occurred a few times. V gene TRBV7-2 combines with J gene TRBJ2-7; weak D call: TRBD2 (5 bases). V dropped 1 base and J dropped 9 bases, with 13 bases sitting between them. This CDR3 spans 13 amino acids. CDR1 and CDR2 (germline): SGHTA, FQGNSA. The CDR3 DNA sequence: TGTGCCAGCAGCTTAGGGAATACAGAGGGGCAGTACTTC. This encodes CASSLGNTEGQYF.

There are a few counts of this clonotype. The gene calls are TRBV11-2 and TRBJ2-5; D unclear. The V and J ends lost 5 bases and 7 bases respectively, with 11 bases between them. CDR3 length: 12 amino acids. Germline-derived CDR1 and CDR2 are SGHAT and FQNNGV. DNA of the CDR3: TGTGCCAGCAGCGCCGTAGAAGGGACCCAGTACTTC. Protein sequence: CASSAVEGTQYF.